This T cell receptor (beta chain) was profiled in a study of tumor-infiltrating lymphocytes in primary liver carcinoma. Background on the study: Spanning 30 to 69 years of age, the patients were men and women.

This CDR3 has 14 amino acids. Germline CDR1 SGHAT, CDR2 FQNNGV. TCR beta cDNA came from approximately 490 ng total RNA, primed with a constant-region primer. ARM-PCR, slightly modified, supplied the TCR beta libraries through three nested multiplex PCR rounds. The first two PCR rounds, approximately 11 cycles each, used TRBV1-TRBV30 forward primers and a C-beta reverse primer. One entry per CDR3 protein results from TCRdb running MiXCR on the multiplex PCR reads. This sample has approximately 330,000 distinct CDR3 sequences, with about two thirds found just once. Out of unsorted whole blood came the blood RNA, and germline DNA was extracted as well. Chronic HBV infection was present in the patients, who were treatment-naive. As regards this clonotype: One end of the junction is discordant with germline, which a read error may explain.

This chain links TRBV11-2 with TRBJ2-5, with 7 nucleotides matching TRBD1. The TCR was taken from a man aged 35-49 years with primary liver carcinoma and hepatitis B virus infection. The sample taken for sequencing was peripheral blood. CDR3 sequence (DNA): TGTGTCAGCAGAGCAATAGGGGGCAGAGAGACCCAGTACTTC. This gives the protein CVSRAIGGRETQYF.